The source of this TCR beta chain is a study of blood T cells in healthy people across ages. Study information: Researchers report that template switching captured about one barcoded beta molecule per two T cells. Study results and caveats: A roughly linear fall in TCR beta diversity per million T cells was seen with increasing age.

Deletions cut 4 bases from V and 6 bases from J, with 7 bases between. Germline CDR1 SGHTA, CDR2 FQGNSA. This CDR3 has 12 amino acids. Per-sample yields of isolated PBMCs were at least 7 million. In regard to this clonotype: The antigen is unknown.

The second PCR ran about 6 to 11 cycles with a sample-barcoded 5' primer and J-beta primers. Each cDNA molecule, via a template-switch adaptor with 12 random nucleotides, was tagged. TCRdb re-derived calls from the 5' RACE reads in MiXCR, one entry per CDR3 protein. The sample shows under 750,000 distinct CDR3 sequences, under 55% of them seen only once. This receptor was obtained from a man older than 75 in good health. Sequencing was performed on blood. The genes are TRBV7-2 and TRBJ1-5; D gene ambiguous. The CDR3 coding sequence is TGTGCCAGCAGCTCCCTGAGTCAGCCCCAGCATTTT. Amino acids: CASSSLSQPQHF.